The clone carrying this TCR beta chain has at least ten counts. Researchers made TCR beta libraries by using iRepertoire HTBI primers and running Arm-PCR on CDR3 regions. TCRdb itself ran the multiplex PCR reads through MiXCR, one entry per CDR3 protein. The sample includes 400,000 to 450,000 distinct CDR3 sequences, more than 13% of them seen just once. This entry comes from a study of regulatory T cells in long-lasting Graves disease. Time point described: newly diagnosed GD, antithyroid drugs for less than 3 months. From RNA extracted from PBMCs, the TCR library was made. Trimming cost V 5 bases and J 8 bases; bases outside gene matches: 5. The CDR3 covers 15 residues. CDR1 is SGHVS and CDR2 is FQNEAQ in the germline V gene. These data were likewise used in another study, on T cells in Graves' hyperthyroidism and ophthalmopathy.

The rearrangement uses TRBV7-8 and TRBJ2-1, with 14 positions matching TRBD2. The material sequenced was peripheral blood mononuclear cells (PBMCs), taken at new diagnosis, from a patient treated with antithyroid drugs. The clonotype originates from a woman aged 25-40 years with Graves disease. The CDR3 DNA is TGTGCCAGCAGCCAGACTAGCGGGAGGGCCCATGAGCAGTTCTTC. Its translation is CASSQTSGRAHEQFF.